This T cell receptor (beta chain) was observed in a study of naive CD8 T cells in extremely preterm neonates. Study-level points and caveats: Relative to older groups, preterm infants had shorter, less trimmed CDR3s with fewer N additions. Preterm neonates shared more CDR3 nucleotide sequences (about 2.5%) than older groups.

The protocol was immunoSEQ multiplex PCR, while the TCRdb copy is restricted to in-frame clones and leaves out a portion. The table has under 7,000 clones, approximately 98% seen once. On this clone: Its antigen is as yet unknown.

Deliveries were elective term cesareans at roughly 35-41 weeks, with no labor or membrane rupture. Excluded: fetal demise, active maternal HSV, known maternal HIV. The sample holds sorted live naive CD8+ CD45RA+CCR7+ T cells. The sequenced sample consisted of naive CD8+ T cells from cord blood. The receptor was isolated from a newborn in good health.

CDR3 residues: CASSTQGTEAFF. The CDR3 DNA sequence: TGTGCCAGCAGCACTCAGGGTACTGAAGCTTTCTTT. The chain employs TRBV9 and TRBJ1-1; D possibly corresponds to TRBD1 (5 bases). V lost 4 bases to trimming and J lost 5 bases, with 9 bases between them. In germline, CDR1 is SGDLS, CDR2 YYNGEE. The CDR3 covers 12 residues.